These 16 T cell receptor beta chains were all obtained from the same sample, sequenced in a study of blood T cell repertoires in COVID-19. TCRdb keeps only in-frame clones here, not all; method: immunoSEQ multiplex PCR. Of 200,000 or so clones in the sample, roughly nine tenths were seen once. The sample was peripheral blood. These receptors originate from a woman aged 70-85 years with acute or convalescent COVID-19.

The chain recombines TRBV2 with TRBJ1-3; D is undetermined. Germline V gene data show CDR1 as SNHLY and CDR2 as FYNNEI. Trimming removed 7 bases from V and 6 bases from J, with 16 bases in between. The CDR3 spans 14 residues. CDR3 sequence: CASTLRGLLNTIYF. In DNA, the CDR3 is TGTGCCAGCACCCTGCGAGGGCTCTTAAACACCATATATTTT.

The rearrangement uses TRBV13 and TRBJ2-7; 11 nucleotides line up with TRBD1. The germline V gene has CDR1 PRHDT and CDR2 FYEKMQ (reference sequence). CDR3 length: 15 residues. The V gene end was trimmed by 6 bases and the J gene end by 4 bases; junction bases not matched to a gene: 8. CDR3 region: CASRRTGGAAYEQYF. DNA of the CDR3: TGTGCCAGCAGGCGGACAGGGGGCGCGGCGTACGAGCAGTACTTC.

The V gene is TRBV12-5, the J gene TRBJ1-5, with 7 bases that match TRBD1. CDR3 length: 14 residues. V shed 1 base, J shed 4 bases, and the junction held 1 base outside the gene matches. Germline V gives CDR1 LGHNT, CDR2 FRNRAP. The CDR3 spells CASGLETGNQPQHF. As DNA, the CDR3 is TGTGCTAGTGGTTTGGAGACAGGGAATCAGCCCCAGCATTTT.

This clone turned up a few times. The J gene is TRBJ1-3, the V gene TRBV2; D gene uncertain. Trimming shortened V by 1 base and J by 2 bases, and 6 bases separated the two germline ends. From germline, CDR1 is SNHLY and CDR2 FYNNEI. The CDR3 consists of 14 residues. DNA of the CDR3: TGTGCCAGCAGTGAAGTGTCCGCTGGAAACACCATATATTTT. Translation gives CASSEVSAGNTIYF.

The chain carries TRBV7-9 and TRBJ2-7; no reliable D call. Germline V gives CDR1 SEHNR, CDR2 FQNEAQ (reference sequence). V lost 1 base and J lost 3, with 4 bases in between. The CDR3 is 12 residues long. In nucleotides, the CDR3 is TGTGCCAGCAGCTTAGACTACTACGAGCAGTACTTC. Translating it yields CASSLDYYEQYF.

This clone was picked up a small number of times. CDR3 in amino acids: CASSYGEDYYNEQFF. The CDR3 bases are TGTGCCAGCAGTTACGGGGAGGACTACTACAATGAGCAGTTCTTC. The genes are TRBV6-2 or TRBV6-3 and TRBJ2-1; D might be TRBD2 (6 bases). Trimming cost V 2 bases and J 3 bases, with 11 bases left between them. The germline V gene has CDR1 MNHEY and CDR2 SVGEGT. The CDR3 is made up of 15 amino acids.

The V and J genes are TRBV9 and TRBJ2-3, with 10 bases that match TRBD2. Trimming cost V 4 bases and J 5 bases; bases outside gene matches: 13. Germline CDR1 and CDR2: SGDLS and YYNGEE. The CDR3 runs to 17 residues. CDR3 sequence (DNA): TGTGCCAGCAGCCCACCCTTGGCTAGCGGGAGTCAAGATACGCAGTATTTT. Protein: CASSPPLASGSQDTQYF.

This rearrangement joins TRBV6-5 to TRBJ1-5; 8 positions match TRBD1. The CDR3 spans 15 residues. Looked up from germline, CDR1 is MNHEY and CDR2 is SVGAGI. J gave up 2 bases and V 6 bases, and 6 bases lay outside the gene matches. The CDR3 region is CASRPQGEGNQPQHF. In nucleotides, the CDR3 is TGTGCCAGCAGACCACAGGGGGAAGGCAATCAGCCCCAGCATTTT.

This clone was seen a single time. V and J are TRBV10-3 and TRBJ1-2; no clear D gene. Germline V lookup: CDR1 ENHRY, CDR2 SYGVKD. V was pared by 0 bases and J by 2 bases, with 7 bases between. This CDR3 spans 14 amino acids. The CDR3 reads CAISESGGNYGYTF. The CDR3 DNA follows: TGTGCCATCAGTGAGTCAGGCGGGAACTATGGCTACACCTTC.

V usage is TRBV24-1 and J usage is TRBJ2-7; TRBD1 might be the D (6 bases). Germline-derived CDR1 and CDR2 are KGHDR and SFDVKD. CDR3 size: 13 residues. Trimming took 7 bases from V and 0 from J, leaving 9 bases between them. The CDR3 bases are TGTGCCACCAGGCAGACAGGCTCCTACGAGCAGTACTTC. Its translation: CATRQTGSYEQYF.

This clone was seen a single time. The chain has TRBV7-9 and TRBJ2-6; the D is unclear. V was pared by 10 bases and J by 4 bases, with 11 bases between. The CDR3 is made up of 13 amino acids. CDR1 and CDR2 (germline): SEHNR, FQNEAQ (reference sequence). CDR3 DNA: TGTGCCACACTCCTCTCAGGGGCCAACGTCCTGACTTTC. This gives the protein CATLLSGANVLTF.

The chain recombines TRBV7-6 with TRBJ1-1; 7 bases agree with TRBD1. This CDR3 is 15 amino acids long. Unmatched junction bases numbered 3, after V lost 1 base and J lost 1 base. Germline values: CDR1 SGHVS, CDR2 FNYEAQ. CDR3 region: CASSLEGGRNTEAFF. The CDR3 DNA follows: TGTGCCAGCAGCTTAGAAGGGGGCCGGAACACTGAAGCTTTCTTT.

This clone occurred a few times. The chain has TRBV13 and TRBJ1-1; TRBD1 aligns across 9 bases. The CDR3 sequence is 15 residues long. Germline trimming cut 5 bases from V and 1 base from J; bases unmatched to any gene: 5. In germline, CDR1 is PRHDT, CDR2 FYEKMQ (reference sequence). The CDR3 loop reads CASSPQGAGNTEAFF. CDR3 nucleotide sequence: TGTGCCAGCAGCCCACAGGGGGCGGGGAACACTGAAGCTTTCTTT.

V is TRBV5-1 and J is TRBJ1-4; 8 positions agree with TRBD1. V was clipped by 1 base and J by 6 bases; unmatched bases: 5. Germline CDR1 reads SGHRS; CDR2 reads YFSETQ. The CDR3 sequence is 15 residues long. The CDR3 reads CASSLRGQEDEKLFF. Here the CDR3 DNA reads TGCGCCAGCAGCTTGAGGGGACAGGAGGATGAAAAACTGTTTTTT.

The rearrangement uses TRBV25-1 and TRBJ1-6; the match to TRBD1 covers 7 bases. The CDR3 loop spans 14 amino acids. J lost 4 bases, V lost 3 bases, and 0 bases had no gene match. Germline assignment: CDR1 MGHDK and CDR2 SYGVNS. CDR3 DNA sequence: TGTGCCAGCAGTGAGGACAGGTATAATTCACCCCTCCACTTT. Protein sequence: CASSEDRYNSPLHF. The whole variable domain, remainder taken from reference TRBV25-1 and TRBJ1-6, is EADIYQTPRYLVIGTGKKITLECSQTMGHDKMYWYQQDPGMELHLIHYSYGVNSTEKGDLSSESTVSRIRTEHFPLTLESARPSHTSQYLCASSEDRYNSPLHFGNGTRLTVT.

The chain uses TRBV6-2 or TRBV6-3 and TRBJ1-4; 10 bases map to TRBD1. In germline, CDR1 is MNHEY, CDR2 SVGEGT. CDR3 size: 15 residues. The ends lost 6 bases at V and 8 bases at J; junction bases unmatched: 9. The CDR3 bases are TGTGCCAGCAGCCCCTCGGGACAGGGGAACGAAAAACTGTTTTTT. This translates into CASSPSGQGNEKLFF.